The subject of this entry is one T cell receptor beta chain. The source of the sample is a study of T cell changes during pregnancy in multiple sclerosis. Measured with immunoSEQ multiplex PCR; TCRdb has only the in-frame clones, and not every one. This sample has tens of thousands of clones, with 75% to 90% found just once. The CDR3 totals 13 residues. Germline CDR1 and CDR2: SNHLY and FYNNEI. The ends lost 7 bases at V and 6 bases at J; junction bases unmatched: 6. The clonotype comes from a female donor in good health, enrolled as a control in a pregnancy study. J is TRBJ1-3 and V is TRBV2, with 7 bases that match TRBD1. Sequencing used peripheral blood, obtained in the second trimester of pregnancy. CDR3 protein: CASTGDRANTIYF. The DNA for the CDR3 is TGTGCCAGCACCGGTGACAGGGCAAACACCATATATTTT.